This TCR beta chain was identified in a study of response to subunit inactivated influenza vaccine. Germline V gene lookup returns CDR1 SGHRS and CDR2 YFSETQ. The CDR3 contains 14 residues. TCRdb independently ran MiXCR on the RT-PCR reads; one entry per CDR3 protein. The sample records around 530,000 distinct CDR3 sequences, 12% being singletons. This clonotype has just a few counts. Its ends do not fully match the called genes, so a read error is possible. The source of this sequence is a man aged 45-60 years who received an inactivated influenza vaccine. The V call is TRBV5-1, the J call TRBJ2-1; 10 positions agree with TRBD2. The material was PBMCs from blood, obtained on the day of vaccination. CDR3: CASSLDLAGGTGVF. The DNA of the CDR3 is TGCGCCAGCAGCTTGGATTTAGCGGGGGGCACCGGGGTCTTC.